The 18 T cell receptor beta chains below were found in one sample sequenced in a study of shared clonotypes between healthy human individuals (TCRdb year 2020). Libraries were built with the immunoSEQ multiplex PCR assay. The immuneACCESS repertoire file appears here via TCRdb, limited to in-frame rearrangements. These files lack a portion of the clones; in checked studies, under half of the deficit traces to unresolved V genes, and the cause of the others is not known. This sample has about a million clones in its table, and 70% to 80% of those were observed once. The ten largest make up 1.5% of the sample. Sample: memory CD4+ T cells sorted from blood. In light of the paper, this sample's cell subset or site label describes: CD45RA-negative fraction. All receptors derive from a man aged 18 to 35 in good health.

Only a few counts were recorded for this clone. J is TRBJ1-4 and V is TRBV30; no firm D call. The V end lost 2 bases, the J end lost 5 bases, and 3 bases lay between the germline ends. The V gene's germline CDR1 is GTSNPN and CDR2 SVGIG (reference sequence). This CDR3 spans 11 amino acids. The CDR3 is CAWSMNEKLFF. CDR3 sequence (DNA): TGTGCCTGGAGTATGAATGAAAAACTGTTTTTT.

The rearrangement joins TRBV6-1 to TRBJ2-1; perhaps TRBD1 as D (6 bases). Trimming removed 5 bases from V and 11 bases from J, with 13 bases in between. The germline CDR1 and CDR2 sequences are MNHNS and SASEGT. The CDR3 has 12 residues. The CDR3 sequence: CASSIRDNKQFF. Here the CDR3 DNA reads TGTGCCAGCAGTATCCGGGACAACAAGCAGTTCTTC.

The V call is TRBV28, the J call TRBJ1-1; perhaps TRBD1 as D (6 bases). The CDR3 runs 16 residues. The V gene's germline CDR1 is MDHEN and CDR2 SYDVKM. V lost 8 bases and J lost 1, with 20 bases in between. CDR3 loop: CASPSTGGQENTEAFF. The CDR3 DNA sequence: TGTGCCAGCCCCTCGACCGGGGGCCAGGAGAACACTGAAGCTTTCTTT.

This clone came up a few times. This chain connects TRBV7-6 to TRBJ2-5, with D perhaps being TRBD1 or TRBD2 (6 bases each). CDR3 size: 14 residues. Trimming left V 5 bases short and J 5 bases short, with 15 bases between. Germline loops: CDR1 SGHVS, CDR2 FNYEAQ. The CDR3 reads CASSPGAGVETQYF. CDR3 coding DNA: TGTGCCAGCAGCCCGGGGGCCGGAGTCGAGACCCAGTACTTC.

The chain uses TRBV2 and TRBJ2-1; 11 bases fit TRBD2. Germline V gene sequence: CDR1 SNHLY, CDR2 FYNNEI. The V gene end was trimmed by 7 bases and the J gene end by 4 bases; junction bases not matched to a gene: 12. The CDR3 length is 17 residues. The DNA for the CDR3 is TGTGCCAGCACGACCGTGGGACTAGCGGATAGTTACAATGAGCAGTTCTTC. Residues: CASTTVGLADSYNEQFF. The entire variable domain, with the rest obtained from reference TRBV2 and TRBJ2-1, is as follows: EPEVTQTPSHQVTQMGQEVILRCVPISNHLYFYWYRQILGQKVEFLVSFYNNEISEKSEIFDDQFSVERPDGSNFTLKIRSTKLEDSAMYFCASTTVGLADSYNEQFFGPGTRLTVL.

This chain uses TRBV6-5 with TRBJ1-2; the D gene is possibly TRBD1 (5 bases). There are 13 residues in the CDR3. Germline CDR1 reads MNHEY; CDR2 reads SVGAGI. Trimming shortened V by 8 bases and J by 8 bases, and 18 bases separated the two germline ends. The DNA of the CDR3 is TGTGCCAGCCGGCCGGGAGGGACCTGGGGCTACACCTTC. Amino acids: CASRPGGTWGYTF.

J is TRBJ2-7 and V is TRBV6-1, with D possibly being TRBD2 (6 bases). Germline CDR1 is MNHNS and CDR2 is SASEGT. CDR3 length: 13 residues. Trimming shortened V by 4 bases and J by 3 bases, and 10 bases separated the two germline ends. The CDR3 sequence: CASSVGTFYEQYF. The CDR3 bases are TGTGCCAGCAGTGTCGGGACTTTCTACGAGCAGTACTTC.

This chain joins TRBV2 and TRBJ2-5; D gene uncertain. V lost 4 bases to trimming and J lost 4 bases, with 10 bases between them. CDR3 size: 13 residues. Germline V CDR1 and CDR2: SNHLY, FYNNEI. The CDR3 reads CASSGQKVETQYF. The CDR3 coding sequence is TGTGCCAGCAGTGGGCAGAAGGTAGAGACCCAGTACTTC.

The rearrangement links TRBV5-8 to TRBJ2-2, with D possibly called TRBD1 or TRBD2 (5 bases each). Germline V gives CDR1 SGHTS, CDR2 YDEGEE. The germline V and J ends were trimmed by 5 bases and 4 bases, with 18 bases remaining between them. CDR3 length: 16 residues. The CDR3 loop is CASSPGTGSGTGELFF. The DNA of the CDR3 is TGTGCCAGCAGTCCCGGGACGGGATCGGGCACCGGGGAGCTGTTTTTT.

A note on this clone: A much larger clone is a single base away; this may be a read error. Other DNA sequences in this sample translate to the same CDR3. The chain links TRBV7-9 to TRBJ1-1; TRBD1 might be the D (5 bases). This CDR3 is 13 amino acids long. Germline-derived CDR1 and CDR2 are SEHNR and FQNEAQ (reference sequence). The ends were cut back, 2 bases at V and 3 bases at J, with 7 bases in the middle. CDR3: CASSLLGDTEAFF. The CDR3 nucleotides read TGTGCCAGCAGCTTATTGGGGGACACTGAAGCTTTCTTT.

Regarding this clone: This specimen includes other DNA sequences encoding the same CDR3. The chain recombines TRBV6-5 with TRBJ2-1; TRBD2 matches at 8 bases. The CDR3 is made up of 15 amino acids. Germline CDR1 is MNHEY and CDR2 is SVGAGI. The V and J ends lost 0 bases and 4 bases, in that order; junction bases with no gene match: 2. The CDR3 region is CASSYSSGGYNEQFF. The CDR3 nucleotides are TGTGCCAGCAGTTACTCCAGCGGGGGTTACAATGAGCAGTTCTTC.

This chain connects TRBV9 to TRBJ2-7; possibly TRBD2 for D (5 bases). The germline gives CDR1 SGDLS, CDR2 YYNGEE. V dropped 4 bases and J dropped 0 bases, with 11 bases sitting between them. The CDR3 consists of 14 residues. The CDR3 is CASSSTGFSYEQYF. The CDR3, as DNA: TGTGCCAGCAGCTCCACGGGGTTCTCCTACGAGCAGTACTTC. Full variable domain (remainder filled in from reference TRBV9 and TRBJ2-7): DSGVTQTPKHLITATGQRVTLRCSPRSGDLSVYWYQQSLDQGLQFLIQYYNGEERAKGNILERFSAQQFPDLHSELNLSSLELGDSALYFCASSSTGFSYEQYFGPGTRLTVT.

Concerning this clone: The sample contains more than one DNA sequence encoding this CDR3. The V call is TRBV5-1, the J call TRBJ1-6; D ambiguous. V gave up 0 bases and J gave up 6 bases, with 4 bases separating them. Looked up from germline, CDR1 is SGHRS and CDR2 is YFSETQ. CDR3 length: 13 residues. CDR3: CASSLEGNSPLHF. CDR3 nucleotide sequence: TGCGCCAGCAGCTTGGAGGGTAATTCACCCCTCCACTTT.

The J gene is TRBJ2-7, the V gene TRBV7-2, with D possibly TRBD1 on 6 matching bases. The CDR3 length is 21 residues. V shed 0 bases and J shed 0 bases, with 27 bases lying between them. The germline V gene encodes CDR1 SGHTA and CDR2 FQGNSA. CDR3 in amino acids: CASSLAPEEGFGLDSSYEQYF. CDR3 DNA: TGTGCCAGCAGCTTAGCGCCGGAGGAAGGGTTTGGGTTGGACAGCTCCTACGAGCAGTACTTC.

This clone was recorded once. The chain joins TRBV27 to TRBJ1-4; 8 nucleotides align to TRBD1. V lost 6 bases, J lost 1 base, and 19 bases stayed unmatched. Germline V gene sequence: CDR1 MNHEY, CDR2 SMNVEV (reference sequence). The CDR3 length is 20 residues. The CDR3 sequence is CASRRGKGTGYKETNEKLFF. DNA for the CDR3: TGTGCCAGCAGGCGGGGGAAAGGGACAGGATATAAGGAAACTAATGAAAAACTGTTTTTT.

The chain is built from TRBV15 and TRBJ1-2; 7 nucleotides agree with TRBD1. This CDR3 has 14 amino acids. V dropped 3 bases and J dropped 3; count of bases not matched to a gene: 4. Germline V gene data show CDR1 as LNHNV and CDR2 as YYDKDF (reference sequence). CDR3: CATSSHRGDYGYTF. The CDR3 DNA follows: TGTGCCACCAGCAGCCACAGGGGAGACTATGGCTACACCTTC.

In its sample, this clone was seen a few times. The genes are TRBV2 and TRBJ2-1; D may correspond to TRBD1 or TRBD2 (5 bases each). V was clipped by 3 bases and J by 0 bases, with 12 bases between them. Looked up from germline, CDR1 is SNHLY and CDR2 is FYNNEI. CDR3 size: 16 residues. CDR3 amino acids: CASSEGRVSSYNEQFF. Written as DNA, the CDR3 is TGTGCCAGCAGTGAGGGGCGGGTGAGCTCCTACAATGAGCAGTTCTTC.

This clone was counted many times. DNA for the CDR3: TGTGCCAGCAGTGAAGTCAGCCTTAATTCACCCCTCCACTTT. Translation: CASSEVSLNSPLHF. The J gene is TRBJ1-6, the V gene TRBV6-4; no reliable D call. Germline V lookup: CDR1 MRHNA, CDR2 SNTAGT. V lost 3 bases and J lost 6, with 9 bases in between. The CDR3 has 14 residues.